This entry is about one T cell receptor beta chain. Adults between roughly 18 and 89 years of age took part from 20 to 25 US areas. Cohort assignment relied on participant-reported clinical history. Profiling relied on immunoSEQ multiplex PCR, and the TCRdb table lists in-frame clones only, not all of them. Of 150,000 or so clones listed, 88% are singletons. Germline V gene sequence: CDR1 SGHRS, CDR2 YFSETQ. This CDR3 comprises 13 residues. V lost 1 base and J 6 bases, leaving 11 bases between the germline ends. The data derive from a study of blood T cell repertoires in COVID-19. Overall study context: Acute-phase and convalescent COVID-19 samples originated in the United States, Italy and Spain. From T cells, B-cell-depleted T cells, or PBMCs came the material, which was cDNA or gDNA.

This TCR derives from a woman in her thirties with acute COVID-19. The gene calls are TRBV5-1 and TRBJ2-7; TRBD2 might be the D (6 bases). Material for sequencing was PBMCs or T cells enriched from blood (not recorded which). CDR3 in amino acids: CASSLLFGGEQYF. CDR3 DNA sequence: TGCGCCAGCAGCTTGCTGTTCGGGGGCGAGCAGTACTTC.